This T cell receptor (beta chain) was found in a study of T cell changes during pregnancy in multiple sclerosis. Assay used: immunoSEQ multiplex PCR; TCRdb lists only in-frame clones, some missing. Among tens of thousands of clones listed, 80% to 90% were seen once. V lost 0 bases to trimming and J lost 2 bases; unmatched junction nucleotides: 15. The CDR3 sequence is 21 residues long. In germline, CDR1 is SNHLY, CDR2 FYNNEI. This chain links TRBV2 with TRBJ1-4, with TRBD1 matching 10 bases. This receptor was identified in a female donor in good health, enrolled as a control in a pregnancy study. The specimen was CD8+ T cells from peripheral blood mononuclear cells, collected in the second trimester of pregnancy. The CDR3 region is CASSEALSGTGDRSTNEKLFF. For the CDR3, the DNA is TGTGCCAGCAGTGAAGCGCTTTCAGGGACAGGGGACAGGAGTACTAATGAAAAACTGTTTTTT.